This T cell receptor (beta chain) was obtained from a study of regulatory T cells in long-lasting Graves disease. Overall study context: Prior antithyroid drug treatment in newly diagnosed Graves' patients lasted under 3 months.

Time point noted: newly diagnosed GD, antithyroid drugs for less than 3 months. Extracted PBMC RNA gave rise to the TCR library. According to the study, TCR beta libraries were built with iRepertoire HTBI primers and CDR3-region Arm-PCR. TCRdb ran MiXCR on the multiplex PCR reads and lists one entry per CDR3 protein. This sample has 370,000 or so distinct CDR3 sequences, with around 15% found just once. This clonotype was detected ten times or more. The J segment lost 8 bases and the V segment lost 4 bases, leaving 10 bases of the junction unmatched. The CDR3 sequence is 15 residues long. Germline CDR1 reads SGHVS; CDR2 reads FQNEAQ. The same sample was also studied in work on T cells in Graves' hyperthyroidism and ophthalmopathy. As that report states: TCR CDR3 underwent first-round RT-PCR with the HTBI primer set.

This sample comprised peripheral blood mononuclear cells (PBMCs), obtained at new diagnosis, from a patient treated with antithyroid drugs. The chain uses TRBV7-8 and TRBJ2-3; 9 positions match TRBD2. The sequence was collected from a woman between 18 and 30 years old with Graves disease. In nucleotides, the CDR3 is TGTGCCAGCAGCTCCACCGGGGATAGCGGGAGTACGCAGTATTTT. Translating it yields CASSSTGDSGSTQYF. Variable domain in full (rest from reference TRBV7-8 and TRBJ2-3): GAGVSQSPRYKVAKRGQDVALRCDPISGHVSLFWYQQALGQGPEFLTYFQNEAQLDKSGLPSDRFFAERPEGSVSTLKIQRTQQEDSAVYLCASSSTGDSGSTQYFGPGTRLTVL.